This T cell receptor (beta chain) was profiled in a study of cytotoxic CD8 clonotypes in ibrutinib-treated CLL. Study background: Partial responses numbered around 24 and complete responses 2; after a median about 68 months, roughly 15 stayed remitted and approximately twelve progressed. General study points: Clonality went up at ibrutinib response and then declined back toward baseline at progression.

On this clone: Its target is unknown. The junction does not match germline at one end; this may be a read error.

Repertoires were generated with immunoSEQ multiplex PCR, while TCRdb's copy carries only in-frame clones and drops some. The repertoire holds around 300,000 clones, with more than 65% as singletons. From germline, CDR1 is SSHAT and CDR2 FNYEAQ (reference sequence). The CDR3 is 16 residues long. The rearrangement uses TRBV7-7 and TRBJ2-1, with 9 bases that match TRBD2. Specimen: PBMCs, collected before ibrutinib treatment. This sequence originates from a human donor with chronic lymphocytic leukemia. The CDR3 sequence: CASSSIAGVGYNEQFF. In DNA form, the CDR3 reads TGTGCTAGCAGCTCGATAGCGGGAGTTGGATACAATGAGCAGTTCTTC.